What follows is one T cell receptor beta chain and its context. Original analysis: Nucleated cell counts were estimated from reference gene primer amplification. Clones were read by immunoSEQ multiplex PCR, and TCRdb kept only the in-frame ones, dropping some. The D gene and trimming were derived from the DNA, and the V and J assignments and clone size from that table. This table has under 200,000 clones, around 82% appearing once. V shed 3 bases, J shed 5 bases, and the junction held 7 bases outside the gene matches. This CDR3 region has 15 residues. The germline V gene encodes CDR1 SGHTA and CDR2 FQGNSA. The data stem from a study of blood T cell repertoires in COVID-19. Two consecutive negative NP/OP PCR tests, clearance, or resolved symptoms defined Cohort 3 recovery.

The material sequenced was PBMCs or T cells enriched from blood (not recorded which). The chain combines TRBV7-2 with TRBJ1-3; 7 positions agree with TRBD1. This receptor was obtained from a man aged 55 to 69 who had recovered from COVID-19. This chain's CDR3 is CASSFSSGQRNTIYF. The DNA of the CDR3 is TGTGCCAGCAGCTTTTCCTCGGGACAGAGAAACACCATATATTTT.